The following is a TCR beta chain sequence with its context. This specimen comes from a study of shared clonotypes between healthy human individuals. When replicate PCRs were run on sorted subsets, they used around 200 ng DNA, 30,000 to 35,000 T cell genomes. TCRdb's copy holds only in-frame clones and misses some; the assay was immunoSEQ multiplex PCR. The profile shows a few million clones, approximately 92% of them singletons. Naive CD8 cells lacked CD45RO, underwent positive selection for CCR7 and left out terminally differentiated effector memory CD45RA+ cells. This CDR3 has 13 residues. The V gene's germline CDR1 is LNHNV and CDR2 YYDKDF (reference sequence). V was shortened by 6 bases and J by 0 bases, with 8 bases between the two germline ends.

The chain uses TRBV15 and TRBJ1-2, with D unclear. The sequenced sample consisted of naive CD8+ T cells from PBMCs. The TCR comes from a man younger than 30 in good health. Some clones in this sample may be carry-over from other donors' samples. DNA of the CDR3: TGTGCCACCAGGGTTCGAGCTAACTATGGCTACACCTTC. The encoded protein is CATRVRANYGYTF.